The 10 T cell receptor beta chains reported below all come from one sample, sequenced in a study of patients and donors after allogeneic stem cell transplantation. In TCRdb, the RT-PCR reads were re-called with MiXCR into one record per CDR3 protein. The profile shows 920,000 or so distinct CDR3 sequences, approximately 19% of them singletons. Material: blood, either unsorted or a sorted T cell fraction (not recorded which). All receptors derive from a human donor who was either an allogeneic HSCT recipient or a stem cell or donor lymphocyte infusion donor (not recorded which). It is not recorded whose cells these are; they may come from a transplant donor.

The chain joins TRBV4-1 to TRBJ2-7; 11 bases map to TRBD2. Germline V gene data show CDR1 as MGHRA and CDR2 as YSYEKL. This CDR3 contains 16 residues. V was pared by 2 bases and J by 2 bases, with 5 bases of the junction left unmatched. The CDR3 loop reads CASSQIPSGGPYEQYF. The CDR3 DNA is TGCGCCAGCAGCCAAATCCCTAGCGGGGGGCCCTACGAGCAGTACTTC.

The CDR3 loop is CASSEGARPSYGYTF. The CDR3 DNA sequence: TGTGCCAGCAGCGAGGGGGCAAGGCCTTCCTATGGCTACACCTTC. The V and J genes are TRBV5-6 and TRBJ1-2; 7 bases map to TRBD1. Germline V CDR1 and CDR2: SGHDT, YYEEEE. CDR3 size: 15 residues. The junction had 10 bases not matched to a gene; V was cut back by 4 bases and J by 4 bases. The variable domain in full, with the rest retrieved from reference TRBV5-6 and TRBJ1-2, is DAGVTQSPTHLIKTRGQQVTLRCSPKSGHDTVSWYQQALGQGPQFIFQYYEEEERQRGNFPDRFSGHQFPNYSSELNVNALLLGDSALYLCASSEGARPSYGYTFGSGTRLTVV.

CDR3 in DNA: TGTGCCAGCAGTGCAGAGGGCGCGTCCGGGGCCAACGTCCTGACTTTC. It is translated as CASSAEGASGANVLTF. The chain links TRBV2 to TRBJ2-6, with D maybe TRBD2 (5 bases). Trimming took 4 bases from V and 4 from J, leaving 14 bases between them. The CDR3 sequence is 16 residues long. Germline V gives CDR1 SNHLY, CDR2 FYNNEI.

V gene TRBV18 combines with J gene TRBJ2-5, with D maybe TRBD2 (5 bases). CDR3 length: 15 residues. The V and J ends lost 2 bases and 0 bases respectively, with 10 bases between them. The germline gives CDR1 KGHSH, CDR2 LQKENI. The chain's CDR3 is CASSPAGGYQETQYF. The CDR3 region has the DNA TGTGCCAGCTCACCAGCGGGCGGGTACCAAGAGACCCAGTACTTC.

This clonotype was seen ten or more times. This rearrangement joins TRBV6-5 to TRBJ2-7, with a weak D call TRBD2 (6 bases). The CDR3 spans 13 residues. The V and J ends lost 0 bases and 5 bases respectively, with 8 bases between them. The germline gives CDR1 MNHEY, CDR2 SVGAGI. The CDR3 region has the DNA TGTGCCAGCAGTTACTCCTGGGGGGACGAGCAGTACTTC. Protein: CASSYSWGDEQYF.

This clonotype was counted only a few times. CDR3 residues: CSARRAGPEAFF. CDR3 DNA sequence: TGCAGTGCGCGCAGGGCCGGCCCTGAAGCTTTCTTT. The J gene is TRBJ1-1, the V gene TRBV20-1, with D possibly matching TRBD1 (5 bases). The V and J ends lost 6 bases and 6 bases respectively, with 14 bases between them. In germline, CDR1 is DFQATT, CDR2 SNEGSKA (reference sequence). There are 12 residues in the CDR3.

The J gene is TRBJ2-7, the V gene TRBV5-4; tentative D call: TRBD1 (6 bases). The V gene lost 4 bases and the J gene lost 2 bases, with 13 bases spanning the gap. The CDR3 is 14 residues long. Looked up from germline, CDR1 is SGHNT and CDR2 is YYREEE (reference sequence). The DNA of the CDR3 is TGTGCCAGCAGCACCGGGACAACCACCTACGAGCAGTACTTC. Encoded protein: CASSTGTTTYEQYF. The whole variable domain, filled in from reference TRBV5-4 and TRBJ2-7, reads ETGVTQSPTHLIKTRGQQVTLRCSSQSGHNTVSWYQQALGQGPQFIFQYYREEENGRGNFPPRFSGLQFPNYSSELNVNALELDDSALYLCASSTGTTTYEQYFGPGTRLTVT.

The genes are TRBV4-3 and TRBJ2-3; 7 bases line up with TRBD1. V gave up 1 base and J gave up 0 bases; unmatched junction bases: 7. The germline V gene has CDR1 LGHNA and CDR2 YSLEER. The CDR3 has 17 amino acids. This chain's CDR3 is CASSQGLGTASTDTQYF. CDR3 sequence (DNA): TGCGCCAGCAGCCAAGGGTTGGGGACAGCTAGCACAGATACGCAGTATTTT.

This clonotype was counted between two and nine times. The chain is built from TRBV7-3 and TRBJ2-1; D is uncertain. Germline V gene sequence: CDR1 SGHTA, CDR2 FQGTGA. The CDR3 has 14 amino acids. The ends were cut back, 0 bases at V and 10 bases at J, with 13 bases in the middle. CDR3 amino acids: CASSLTSVTSEQFF. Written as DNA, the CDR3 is TGTGCCAGCAGCTTAACGTCGGTCACAAGCGAGCAGTTCTTC.

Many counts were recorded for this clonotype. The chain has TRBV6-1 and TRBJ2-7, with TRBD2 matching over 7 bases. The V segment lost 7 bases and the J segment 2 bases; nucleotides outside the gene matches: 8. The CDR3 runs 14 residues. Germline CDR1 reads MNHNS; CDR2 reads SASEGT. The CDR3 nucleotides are TGTGCCAGCACCCAAGGCGGGAGACCCTACGAGCAGTACTTC. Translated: CASTQGGRPYEQYF.